A single sample gave rise to the 15 T cell receptor beta chains below, sequenced in a study of identifying expanded T cells in peripheral blood. The method was immunoSEQ multiplex PCR; TCRdb's version includes in-frame clones alone and lacks a portion of them. The sample yields about 100,000 clones, about 87% seen once. The sequenced material came from blood. The receptors originated from a person aged 18 to 75 in good health.

CDR3: CASSLSTPSTDTQYF. The DNA of the CDR3 is TGTGCCAGCAGCTTGAGTACACCCAGCACAGATACGCAGTATTTT. V and J are TRBV5-4 and TRBJ2-3; no firm D call. The CDR3 contains 15 residues. Germline-derived CDR1 and CDR2 are SGHNT and YYREEE (reference sequence). The ends were cut back, 1 base at V and 0 bases at J, with 9 bases in the middle.

This chain links TRBV5-1 with TRBJ2-7; D may be TRBD1 (5 bases). Deletions cut 4 bases from V and 4 bases from J, with 9 bases between. Germline CDR1 is SGHRS and CDR2 is YFSETQ. The CDR3 loop spans 12 amino acids. CDR3 DNA sequence: TGCGCCAGCAGCCAGGACATTTACGAGCAGTACTTC. Protein sequence: CASSQDIYEQYF.

This clone was seen once. The CDR3 DNA reads as TGCGCCAGCAGCCAAGAGACTAGCGGGGGCTCCTACAATGAGCAGTTCTTC. Residues: CASSQETSGGSYNEQFF. The chain is built from TRBV4-1 and TRBJ2-1; 12 bases match TRBD2. The trim removed 0 bases at V and 0 bases at J, leaving 0 bases unmatched. Germline values: CDR1 MGHRA, CDR2 YSYEKL. This CDR3 comprises 17 residues.

This clone was observed a few times. CDR3 in DNA: TGTGCCGTTACAGGGTTCATGAACACTGAAGCTTTCTTT. This encodes CAVTGFMNTEAFF. The V gene is TRBV30, the J gene TRBJ1-1; tentative D call: TRBD1 (6 bases). CDR3 length equals 13 residues. The germline V gene has CDR1 GTSNPN and CDR2 SVGIG (reference sequence). The V gene lost 8 bases and the J gene lost 0 bases, with 13 bases spanning the gap.

CDR3 sequence: CASRPGGRGTEAFF. The CDR3 DNA sequence: TGTGCCAGCAGACCAGGGGGTAGGGGCACTGAAGCTTTCTTT. J is TRBJ1-1 and V is TRBV7-8; 7 nucleotides agree with TRBD1. The CDR3 has 14 residues. V was pared by 6 bases and J by 4 bases, with 8 bases of the junction left unmatched. Germline CDR1 SGHVS, CDR2 FQNEAQ.

The chain has TRBV30 and TRBJ1-1; D is possibly TRBD1 (5 bases). Trimming stripped 4 bases from V and 3 bases from J, with 12 bases between. The germline CDR1 and CDR2 sequences are GTSNPN and SVGIG (reference sequence). The CDR3 spans 13 residues. Here the CDR3 reads CAWKRGADTEAFF. CDR3 DNA sequence: TGTGCCTGGAAGCGAGGGGCAGACACTGAAGCTTTCTTT.

V and J are TRBV29-1 and TRBJ2-3; D not certain. Germline-derived CDR1 and CDR2 are SQVTM and ANQGSEA. The CDR3 extends over 13 amino acids. The V end was cut by 4 bases, the J end by 1 base, with 9 bases between. The CDR3 sequence: CSVAPDGTDTQYF. The CDR3 coding sequence is TGCAGCGTTGCCCCGGACGGCACAGATACGCAGTATTTT.

The V gene is TRBV21-1, the J gene TRBJ2-7; the D segment call TRBD2 is taken from the table without a DNA check. TRBV21-1 is designated a pseudogene. The CDR3 has 15 residues. The CDR3, as DNA: TGTGCCAGCAGCCCCAGCCAGCGCGAGTCCTACGAGCAGTACTTC. Residues: CASSPSQRESYEQYF.

V gene TRBV2 combines with J gene TRBJ1-5, with D maybe TRBD1 (5 bases). CDR1 SNHLY and CDR2 FYNNEI come from the germline V gene. Trimming removed 4 bases from V and 0 bases from J, with 10 bases in between. This CDR3 is 15 amino acids long. CDR3 DNA: TGTGCCAGCAGTGCTCAACAGGATAGCAATCAGCCCCAGCATTTT. It specifies CASSAQQDSNQPQHF.

V is TRBV27 and J is TRBJ1-2; D gene uncertain. CDR1 and CDR2 from the germline V gene are MNHEY and SMNVEV (reference sequence). The CDR3 runs to 13 residues. Between the trimmed V and J ends, which lost 5 bases and 7 bases, there was a span of 14 bases. The CDR3 sequence: CASSPRAPSGYTF. CDR3 in DNA: TGTGCCAGCAGTCCAAGGGCCCCCTCTGGCTACACCTTC.

This clone has just one count. The chain joins TRBV7-9 to TRBJ2-5; D call uncertain. The J call is in doubt because the DNA end fits TRBJ2-7 better. Germline V gives CDR1 SEHNR, CDR2 FQNEAQ (reference sequence). The CDR3 totals 13 residues. CDR3 DNA: TGTGCCAGCAGCTTACACTTAAACTACGAGCAGTACTTC. Translating gives CASSLHLNYEQYF.

The CDR3 nucleotides are TGTGCCAGCAGTTACTCGACGGCAGGACGTGATCAGCCCCAGCATTTT. Translated: CASSYSTAGRDQPQHF. The chain recombines TRBV6-7 with TRBJ1-5; D gene unclear. TRBV6-7 is reported as an ORF; its role is uncertain. The ends were cut back, 0 bases at V and 5 bases at J, with 14 bases in the middle. The length of the CDR3 is 16 residues.

This chain uses TRBV4-1 with TRBJ2-2, with 7 bases that match TRBD1. Per the germline V gene, CDR1 is MGHRA and CDR2 is YSYEKL. V gave up 1 base and J gave up 2 bases; unmatched junction bases: 1. CDR3 length: 15 residues. For the CDR3, the DNA is TGCGCCAGCAGCCAAGGGGACAGAAACACCGGGGAGCTGTTTTTT. Translating it yields CASSQGDRNTGELFF.

The gene calls are TRBV2 and TRBJ2-7, with D possibly TRBD2 on 5 matching bases. Trimming took 6 bases from V and 7 from J, leaving 13 bases between them. Germline CDR1 SNHLY, CDR2 FYNNEI. The CDR3 runs 12 residues. CDR3 nucleotide sequence: TGTGCCAGCAGGGACCGAGGGAAGGAGCAGTACTTC. The encoded protein is CASRDRGKEQYF.

This chain uses TRBV10-3 with TRBJ1-2; D remains unclear. V dropped 6 bases and J dropped 2 bases, with 10 bases sitting between them. The CDR3 spans 13 residues. Germline assignment: CDR1 ENHRY and CDR2 SYGVKD. This chain's CDR3 is CAIRGGVNYGYTF. The CDR3 nucleotides read TGTGCCATCAGGGGTGGGGTGAACTATGGCTACACCTTC.